A selection of T cell receptor beta chains follows, all from one sample in a study of identical twins. TCRdb reanalysed the 5' RACE reads using MiXCR and keeps one entry per CDR3 protein. The profile shows 350,000 or so distinct CDR3 sequences, 8.5% to 10% of them singletons. The sample comprised naive T cells sorted from blood. All receptors come from a woman in her forties or fifties in good health. CDR3s include the opening cysteine and the closing phenylalanine or tryptophan. The D gene is left open where the match is weak. A row's size may be missing; if present it is once, few, many or a size class.

>few|TRBJ2-4|TRBV4-1|.
CASSQLGVGKNIQYF
TGCGCCAGCAGCCAATTGGGAGTGGGGAAAAACATTCAGTACTTC
>.|TRBJ2-7|TRBV19|TRBD1
CASSIAPGQGSYEQYF
TGTGCCAGTAGTATAGCCCCGGGACAGGGATCCTACGAGCAGTACTTC
>.|TRBJ2-5|TRBV7-3|TRBD2
CASSRTSGETQYF
TGTGCCAGCAGCCGGACTAGCGGAGAGACCCAGTACTTC
>.|TRBJ2-1|TRBV12-3/TRBV12-4|TRBD2
CASSLWASGDNEQFF
TGTGCCAGCAGTTTATGGGCTAGCGGAGACAATGAGCAGTTCTTC
>few|TRBJ2-5|TRBV4-1|TRBD2
CASSQGSGRVQETQYF
TGCGCCAGCAGCCAAGGGAGTGGGAGGGTCCAAGAGACCCAGTACTTC
>few|TRBJ2-2|TRBV12-3/TRBV12-4|TRBD2
CASRDLAGPNTGELFF
TGTGCCAGCAGAGATCTAGCGGGGCCGAACACCGGGGAGCTGTTTTTT
>.|TRBJ1-1|TRBV5-1|.
CASSERRATGRVTEAFF
TGCGCCAGCAGCGAGAGAAGGGCGACAGGTCGAGTCACTGAAGCTTTCTTT
>many|TRBJ2-5|TRBV10-3|TRBD2
CAISLAGEETQYF
TGTGCCATCAGCCTAGCGGGAGAAGAGACCCAGTACTTC
>many|TRBJ1-2|TRBV20-1|.
CSATNDRNYGYTF
TGCAGTGCTACCAACGACAGAAATTATGGCTACACCTTC
>.|TRBJ2-3|TRBV12-3/TRBV12-4|.
CASSLHRDREQYF
TGTGCCAGCAGTCTCCACAGGGATAGAGAGCAGTATTTT
>few|TRBJ2-5|TRBV2|.
CASARGWPEYQETQYF
TGTGCCAGCGCGAGGGGATGGCCGGAGTACCAAGAGACCCAGTACTTC
>few|TRBJ2-1|TRBV7-9|.
CASSLLLGGQNEQFF
TGTGCCAGCAGCTTATTATTAGGCGGACAAAATGAGCAGTTCTTC
>.|TRBJ2-7|TRBV5-1|TRBD1
CASSWTGSVYEQYF
TGCGCCAGCAGCTGGACAGGGTCAGTCTACGAGCAGTACTTC
>many|TRBJ2-1|TRBV20-1|TRBD1
CSARGTGRNEQFF
TGCAGTGCTAGAGGGACAGGGCGGAATGAGCAGTTCTTC
>many|TRBJ2-1|TRBV4-2|TRBD2
CASSNSGSGNEQFF
TGTGCCAGCAGCAATAGCGGGAGTGGCAATGAGCAGTTCTTC
>many|TRBJ2-2|TRBV4-1|TRBD1
CASSPLTGKNTGELFF
TGCGCCAGCAGCCCGCTGACAGGGAAGAACACCGGGGAGCTGTTTTTT
>few|TRBJ2-6|TRBV5-6|.
CASSLGTGANVLTF
TGTGCCAGCAGCTTAGGGACTGGGGCCAACGTCCTGACTTTC
>few|TRBJ2-2|TRBV12-3/TRBV12-4|.
CASSFGQHTGELFF
TGTGCCAGCAGTTTCGGACAGCACACCGGGGAGCTGTTTTTT
>many|TRBJ1-1|TRBV5-1|.
CASSLEDGGTEAFF
TGCGCCAGCAGCTTGGAGGATGGGGGTACTGAAGCTTTCTTT
>.|TRBJ2-1|TRBV25-1|.
CASSDDSEAYNEQFF
TGTGCCAGCAGTGATGACAGTGAAGCATACAATGAGCAGTTCTTC
>.|TRBJ2-7|TRBV16|.
CASSQSAGAYEQYF
TGTGCCAGCAGCCAATCAGCAGGGGCCTACGAGCAGTACTTC
>.|TRBJ2-5|TRBV15|TRBD2
CATSRGGTSGEQETQYF
TGTGCCACCAGCAGAGGGGGGACTAGCGGGGAACAAGAGACCCAGTACTTC
>many|TRBJ1-5|TRBV24-1|.
CATSFGGSNNQPQHF
TGTGCCACCAGTTTCGGGGGCTCGAACAATCAGCCCCAGCATTTT
>many|TRBJ1-1|TRBV3-1|.
CASSQGVGASWNTEAFF
TGTGCCAGCAGCCAAGGTGTTGGGGCGTCTTGGAACACTGAAGCTTTCTTT
>.|TRBJ2-1|TRBV27|TRBD2
CASSWGGGYNEQFF
TGTGCCAGCAGTTGGGGGGGAGGGTACAATGAGCAGTTCTTC
>few|TRBJ2-1|TRBV29-1|.
CSVEASGSRVGQVEQFF
TGCAGCGTTGAAGCCTCCGGGAGCAGGGTAGGACAGGTTGAGCAGTTCTTC
>many|TRBJ2-5|TRBV20-1|TRBD2
CSARDPAGGLVETQYF
TGCAGTGCTAGAGACCCAGCCGGGGGGTTAGTAGAGACCCAGTACTTC
>many|TRBJ2-2|TRBV20-1|.
CSALRRGRTGELFF
TGCAGTGCCCTGAGGCGGGGTCGGACCGGGGAGCTGTTTTTT
>few|TRBJ2-1|TRBV3-1|TRBD2
CASSQAIGRQNEQFF
TGTGCCAGCAGCCAAGCCATCGGGAGGCAGAATGAGCAGTTCTTC
>many|TRBJ2-4|TRBV7-2|TRBD2
CASSLTSGRSENIQYF
TGTGCCAGCAGCCTGACTAGCGGGAGATCGGAAAACATTCAGTACTTC
>.|TRBJ1-3|TRBV6-5|.
CASSTTGLSGNTIYF
TGTGCCAGCAGTACCACAGGCTTAAGCGGAAACACCATATATTTT
>.|TRBJ2-7|TRBV27|.
CASSLPGRELYEQYF
TGTGCCAGCAGCCTTCCAGGCAGGGAACTCTACGAGCAGTACTTC
>many|TRBJ1-1|TRBV29-1|.
CSVELQMNTEAFF
TGCAGCGTTGAATTACAGATGAACACTGAAGCTTTCTTT
>.|TRBJ2-7|TRBV4-1|.
CASSQSVRVGEQYF
TGCGCCAGCAGCCAATCCGTTCGGGTTGGCGAGCAGTACTTC
>.|TRBJ2-7|TRBV12-5|.
CASGSLLSSYEQYF
TGTGCTAGTGGTTCCCTTCTCAGCTCCTACGAGCAGTACTTC
>many|TRBJ2-1|TRBV12-3/TRBV12-4|TRBD2
CASIAGVSSYNEQFF
TGTGCCAGTATAGCGGGAGTAAGCTCCTACAATGAGCAGTTCTTC
>few|TRBJ2-2|TRBV28|TRBD2
CASSLPALAGAGTGELFF
TGTGCCAGCAGTTTGCCCGCCCTAGCGGGAGCAGGCACCGGGGAGCTGTTTTTT
>few|TRBJ2-2|TRBV25-1|.
CASRGRGTATGELFF
TGTGCCAGCAGGGGGAGGGGGACGGCCACCGGGGAGCTGTTTTTT
>few|TRBJ2-1|TRBV25-1|TRBD1
CASSFLTGPPYNEQFF
TGTGCCAGCAGCTTTCTGACAGGGCCACCGTACAATGAGCAGTTCTTC
>many|TRBJ1-2|TRBV2|.
CASSDTDGYGYTF
TGTGCCAGCAGTGATACGGACGGTTATGGCTACACCTTC
>.|TRBJ2-2|TRBV9|.
CASSVVPPPNTGELFF
TGTGCCAGCAGCGTAGTTCCCCCCCCGAACACCGGGGAGCTGTTTTTT
>many|TRBJ2-1|TRBV7-9|TRBD2
CASSFRLAGDNEQFF
TGTGCCAGCAGCTTTAGACTAGCGGGAGACAATGAGCAGTTCTTC
>few|TRBJ2-5|TRBV5-6|TRBD1
CASSPLRTGGEMETQYF
TGTGCCAGCAGCCCCCTCAGGACAGGGGGCGAAATGGAGACCCAGTACTTC
>.|TRBJ1-2|TRBV2|.
CASSEGADYGYTF
TGTGCCAGCAGTGAGGGGGCAGACTATGGCTACACCTTC
>few|TRBJ2-3|TRBV13|.
CASTYSPSSTDTQYF
TGTGCCAGCACCTACTCGCCTTCTAGCACAGATACGCAGTATTTT
>many|TRBJ2-3|TRBV3-1|.
CASSQEGPLATSTDTQYF
TGTGCCAGCAGCCAAGAAGGGCCTCTAGCGACCAGCACAGATACGCAGTATTTT
>.|TRBJ2-1|TRBV15|.
CATSRDRGVNEQFF
TGTGCCACCAGCAGAGATAGGGGGGTCAATGAGCAGTTCTTC
>.|TRBJ1-2|TRBV20-1|.
CSAPAGSSYTF
TGCAGTGCCCCCGCAGGTTCGAGCTACACCTTC
>few|TRBJ2-5|TRBV12-3/TRBV12-4|.
CASRPRDSRGTQYF
TGTGCCAGCAGGCCGAGGGACTCCCGGGGGACCCAGTACTTC
>many|TRBJ2-7|TRBV4-2|TRBD2
CASSPSGTLREQYF
TGTGCCAGCAGCCCTAGCGGGACTCTACGTGAGCAGTACTTC
>few|TRBJ1-5|TRBV12-3/TRBV12-4|.
CASSFPGINQPQHF
TGTGCCAGCAGCTTCCCAGGGATCAATCAGCCCCAGCATTTT